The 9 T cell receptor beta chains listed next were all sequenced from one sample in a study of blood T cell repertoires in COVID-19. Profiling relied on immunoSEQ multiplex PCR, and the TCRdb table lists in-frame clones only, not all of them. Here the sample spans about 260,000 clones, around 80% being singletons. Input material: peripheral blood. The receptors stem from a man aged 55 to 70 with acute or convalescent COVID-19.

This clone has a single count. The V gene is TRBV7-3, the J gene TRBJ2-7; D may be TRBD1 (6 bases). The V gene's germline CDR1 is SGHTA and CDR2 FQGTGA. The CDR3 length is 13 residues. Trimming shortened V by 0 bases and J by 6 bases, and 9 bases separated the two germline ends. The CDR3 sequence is CASSLTGGREQYF. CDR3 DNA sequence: TGTGCCAGCAGCTTAACAGGGGGTCGCGAGCAGTACTTC. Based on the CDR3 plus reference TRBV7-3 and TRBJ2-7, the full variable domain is GAGVSQTPSNKVTEKGKYVELRCDPISGHTALYWYRQSLGQGPEFLIYFQGTGAADDSGLPNDRFFAVRPEGSVSTLKIQRTERGDSAVYLCASSLTGGREQYFGPGTRLTVT.

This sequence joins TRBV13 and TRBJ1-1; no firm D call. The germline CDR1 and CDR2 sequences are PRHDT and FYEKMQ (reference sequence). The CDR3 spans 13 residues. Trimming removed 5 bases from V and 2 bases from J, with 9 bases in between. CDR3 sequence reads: CASSRSSNTEAFF. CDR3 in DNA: TGTGCCAGCAGCCGGTCGAGTAACACTGAAGCTTTCTTT.

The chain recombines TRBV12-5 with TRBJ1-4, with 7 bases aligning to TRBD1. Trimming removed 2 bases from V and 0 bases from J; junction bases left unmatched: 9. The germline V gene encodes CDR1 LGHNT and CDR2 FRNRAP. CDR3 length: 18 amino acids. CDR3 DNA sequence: TGTGCTAGTGGTTTGTTCTACTCCCAGGGGGCAACTAATGAAAAACTGTTTTTT. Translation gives CASGLFYSQGATNEKLFF.

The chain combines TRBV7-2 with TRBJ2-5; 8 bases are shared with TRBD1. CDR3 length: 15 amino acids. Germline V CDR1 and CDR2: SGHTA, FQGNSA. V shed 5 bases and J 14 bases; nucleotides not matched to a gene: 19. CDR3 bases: TGTGCCAGCAGCCTAAAATTTAGAGGAGGGACAGGTCCTTACTTC. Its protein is CASSLKFRGGTGPYF.

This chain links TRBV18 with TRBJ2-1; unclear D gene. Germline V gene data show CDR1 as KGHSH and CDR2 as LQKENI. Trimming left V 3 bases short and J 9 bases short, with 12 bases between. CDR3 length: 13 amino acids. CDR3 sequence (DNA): TGTGCCAGCTCACCGCTATGGCCGGGTGAGCAGTTCTTC. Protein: CASSPLWPGEQFF.

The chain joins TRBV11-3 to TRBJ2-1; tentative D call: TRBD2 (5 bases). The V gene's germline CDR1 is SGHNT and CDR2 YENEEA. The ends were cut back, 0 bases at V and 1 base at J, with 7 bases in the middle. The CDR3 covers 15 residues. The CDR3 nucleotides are TGTGCCAGCAGCTTAGAGTCGGGATCCTACAATGAGCAGTTCTTC. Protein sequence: CASSLESGSYNEQFF.

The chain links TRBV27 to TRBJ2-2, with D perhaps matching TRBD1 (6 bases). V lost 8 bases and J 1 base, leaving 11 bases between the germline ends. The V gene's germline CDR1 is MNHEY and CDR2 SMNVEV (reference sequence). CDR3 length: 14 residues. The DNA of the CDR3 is TGTGCCAGCTCACGGACAGTGAACACCGGGGAGCTGTTTTTT. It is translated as CASSRTVNTGELFF.

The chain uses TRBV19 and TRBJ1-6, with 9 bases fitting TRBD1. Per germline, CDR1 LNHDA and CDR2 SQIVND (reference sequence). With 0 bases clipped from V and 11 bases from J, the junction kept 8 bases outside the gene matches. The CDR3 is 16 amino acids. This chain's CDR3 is CASSIDRDRVWTPLHF. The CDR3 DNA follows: TGTGCCAGTAGTATAGATCGGGACAGGGTTTGGACACCCCTCCACTTT.

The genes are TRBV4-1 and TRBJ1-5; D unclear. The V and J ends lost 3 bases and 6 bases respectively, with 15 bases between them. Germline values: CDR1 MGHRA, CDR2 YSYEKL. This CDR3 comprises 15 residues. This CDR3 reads CASSHGPLAGQPQHF. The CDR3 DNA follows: TGCGCCAGCAGCCATGGACCATTGGCGGGTCAGCCCCAGCATTTT.